Listed below are T cell receptor beta chains from one sample, sequenced in a study of blood T cells in healthy people across ages. From the 5' RACE reads, TCRdb called clonotypes with MiXCR, one entry per CDR3 protein. Of 750,000 to 950,000 distinct CDR3 sequences in the sample, almost 30% are singletons; the top ten hold about 9.4%. These data were likewise used in another study, on T cells of mothers and their children.

The sequencing sample was made of blood. These receptors were collected from a woman in her thirties or forties in good health. Each CDR3 is given with its conserved first and last residue. D genes are given only for firm matches. Clone sizes are given selectively: once, few, many, or a class where the clone is expanded.

>TRBD1|TRBJ2-7|.|TRBV5-1
CASSLEQGVSGEQYF
TGCGCCAGCAGCTTGGAACAGGGGGTCAGTGGCGAGCAGTACTTC
>TRBD2|TRBJ2-2|.|TRBV12-3/TRBV12-4
CASSFGSGGVGGELFF
TGTGCCAGCAGTTTCGGGAGCGGGGGAGTGGGCGGGGAGCTGTTTTTT
>.|TRBJ2-6|.|TRBV6-5
CASSCESRTGANVLTF
TGTGCCAGCAGTTGCGAGTCACGCACTGGGGCCAACGTCCTGACTTTC
>TRBD2|TRBJ2-7|.|TRBV4-1
CASSPSGLAHEQYF
TGCGCCAGCAGCCCGTCCGGACTAGCCCACGAGCAGTACTTC
>.|TRBJ2-1|many|TRBV2
CASSEPGLGDNEQFF
TGTGCCAGCAGTGAACCGGGCCTCGGAGACAATGAGCAGTTCTTC
>.|TRBJ1-1|.|TRBV4-3
CASSQVPREHLNTEAFF
TGCGCCAGCAGCCAAGTTCCTCGGGAGCACCTGAACACTGAAGCTTTCTTT
>.|TRBJ1-5|many|TRBV6-2/TRBV6-3
CASSYLQEYQPQHF
TGTGCCAGCAGTTACCTCCAGGAGTATCAGCCCCAGCATTTT
>.|TRBJ1-2|.|TRBV21-1
CAINHPNAYGYTF
TGTGCCATCAATCATCCGAATGCGTATGGCTACACCTTC
>TRBD1|TRBJ1-5|.|TRBV5-5
CAGSYGTVGQPQHF
TGTGCCGGCAGCTATGGGACAGTAGGTCAGCCCCAGCATTTT
>TRBD2|TRBJ2-5|.|TRBV20-1
CNARSGGSGEQYF
TGCAATGCTAGAAGCGGGGGAAGCGGTGAGCAGTACTTC
>TRBD2|TRBJ2-1|few|TRBV6-1
CASRKNPVASGESSYNEQFF
TGTGCCAGCAGGAAGAACCCTGTGGCTAGCGGGGAAAGCTCCTACAATGAGCAGTTCTTC
>.|TRBJ2-4|few|TRBV20-1
CSAGRGLAKNIQYF
TGCAGTGCTGGCAGGGGACTAGCCAAAAACATTCAGTACTTC
>.|TRBJ2-1|.|TRBV4-2
CASSQERRGDEQFF
TGTGCCAGCAGCCAAGAACGGCGGGGAGATGAGCAGTTCTTC
>TRBD1|TRBJ2-7|.|TRBV28
CVSSRMTGGEQYF
TGTGTCAGCAGTCGAATGACAGGGGGTGAGCAGTACTTC
>TRBD2|TRBJ2-1|.|TRBV5-1
CARSLRLAAYNEQFF
TGCGCCCGCAGCTTGCGGCTAGCGGCCTACAATGAGCAGTTCTTC
>.|TRBJ1-1|.|TRBV19
CASSEQVSTEAFF
TGTGCCAGTAGCGAACAGGTTTCCACTGAAGCTTTCTTT
>.|TRBJ1-6|.|TRBV20-1
CSATLTSSTSPLHF
TGCAGTGCTACCCTGACGTCATCAACTTCACCCCTCCACTTT
>TRBD1|TRBJ2-1|few|TRBV7-2
CASSLESGGPYNEQFF
TGTGCCAGCAGCTTAGAGTCAGGGGGACCCTACAATGAGCAGTTCTTC
>TRBD1|TRBJ2-5|many|TRBV5-5
CASRIDPTGETAQYF
TGTGCCAGCAGGATAGATCCAACAGGGGAAACGGCCCAGTACTTC
>.|TRBJ2-7|many|TRBV29-1
CSVREGTPSYEQYF
TGCAGCGTTCGTGAAGGGACCCCCTCCTACGAGCAGTACTTC
>TRBD1|TRBJ1-3|.|TRBV7-8
CASSLATQGAYTIYF
TGTGCCAGCAGCTTAGCCACGCAGGGGGCATACACCATATATTTT
>.|TRBJ2-5|many|TRBV7-7
CASSYSGGFQETQYF
TGTGCCAGCAGTTACTCCGGGGGCTTCCAAGAGACCCAGTACTTC
>.|TRBJ2-4|few|TRBV2
CASRGTGFEAKDIQYF
TGTGCCAGCAGAGGTACAGGTTTCGAGGCCAAAGACATTCAGTACTTC
>TRBD1|TRBJ2-5|.|TRBV29-1
CSATGTGVKETQYF
TGCAGCGCAACTGGGACAGGGGTTAAAGAGACCCAGTACTTC
>.|TRBJ2-5|many|TRBV7-2
CASSLVREETQYF
TGTGCCAGCAGCTTAGTAAGGGAAGAGACCCAGTACTTC
>.|TRBJ2-5|.|TRBV24-1
CATSDLSQGPQETQYF
TGTGCCACCAGTGATTTGAGCCAGGGCCCCCAAGAGACCCAGTACTTC
>.|TRBJ1-2|many|TRBV7-9
CASSFAGTKFRGYGYTF
TGTGCCAGCAGCTTTGCCGGGACGAAATTTAGGGGCTATGGCTACACCTTC
>TRBD1|TRBJ1-6|.|TRBV12-3/TRBV12-4
CASRRTGYNSPLHF
TGTGCCAGCAGGAGGACAGGGTATAATTCACCCCTCCACTTT
>.|TRBJ2-7|.|TRBV13
CASSSGRFYEQYF
TGTGCCAGCAGCTCGGGACGGTTCTACGAGCAGTACTTC
>.|TRBJ2-1|few|TRBV7-9
CASTRGWGGRNNEQFF
TGTGCCAGCACCCGAGGGTGGGGGGGCCGAAACAATGAGCAGTTCTTC
>TRBD2|TRBJ2-7|few|TRBV6-5
CASSYASGSSYEQYF
TGTGCCAGCAGTTACGCTAGCGGGAGCTCCTACGAGCAGTACTTC
>TRBD2|TRBJ2-1|.|TRBV4-1
CVSSQGSGGGDSYNEQFF
TGCGTCAGCAGCCAAGGTTCCGGCGGGGGGGACTCCTACAATGAGCAGTTCTTC
>.|TRBJ2-1|few|TRBV12-3/TRBV12-4
CASTQPGDEQFF
TGTGCCAGCACCCAGCCGGGGGATGAGCAGTTCTTC
>.|TRBJ2-5|.|TRBV4-3
CASSQDSMTEGTQYF
TGCGCCAGCAGCCAAGACTCTATGACCGAGGGGACCCAGTACTTC
>TRBD1|TRBJ1-2|.|TRBV7-2
CASSPGGEYGYTF
TGTGCCAGCAGCCCAGGGGGCGAATATGGCTACACCTTC
>.|TRBJ2-5|few|TRBV6-2/TRBV6-3
CASSKSPLGRSARETQYF
TGTGCCAGCAGTAAATCACCCCTGGGGCGATCGGCCCGAGAGACCCAGTACTTC
>TRBD1|TRBJ2-5|few|TRBV28
CASSSLGQAQYF
TGTGCCAGCAGTTCTCTCGGACAGGCCCAGTACTTC
>.|TRBJ2-3|few|TRBV9
CASSVDGGTDTQYF
TGTGCCAGCAGCGTAGATGGGGGAACAGATACGCAGTATTTT
>TRBD2|TRBJ2-3|few|TRBV6-6
CAGSSRGLATTDTQYF
TGTGCCGGCAGTTCCCGGGGACTAGCAACCACAGATACGCAGTATTTT
>.|TRBJ2-5|few|TRBV2
CASREGVLRETQYF
TGTGCCAGCAGAGAGGGCGTATTGCGAGAGACCCAGTACTTC
>.|TRBJ2-7|few|TRBV5-6
CASSLGGSHEQYF
TGTGCCAGCAGCTTAGGGGGATCCCACGAGCAGTACTTC
>.|TRBJ2-3|.|TRBV2
CASSEGQGLTDTQYF
TGTGCCAGCAGTGAAGGACAGGGACTCACAGATACGCAGTATTTT
>.|TRBJ2-7|.|TRBV6-5
CASRGGTSSYEQYF
TGTGCCAGCAGAGGGGGTACTAGCTCCTACGAGCAGTACTTC
>TRBD1|TRBJ2-7|few|TRBV5-1
CASSSGTATYEQYF
TGCGCCAGCAGCTCCGGGACAGCAACCTACGAGCAGTACTTC
>TRBD1|TRBJ2-7|many|TRBV7-6
CASSSLGTDSYEQYF
TGTGCCAGCAGCTCGCTAGGGACAGACTCCTACGAGCAGTACTTC
>TRBD1|TRBJ1-4|few|TRBV3-1
CASSQGQPVNEKLFF
TGTGCCAGCAGCCAGGGACAGCCCGTTAATGAAAAACTGTTTTTT
>TRBD2|TRBJ2-7|many|TRBV12-3/TRBV12-4
CASSLAGLAGGRLYEQYF
TGTGCCAGCAGTCTCGCCGGGCTAGCGGGGGGCCGCCTCTACGAGCAGTACTTC
>.|TRBJ2-7|few|TRBV5-1
CASSLEGDKTLNEQYF
TGCGCCAGTAGCTTGGAGGGGGACAAGACGCTCAATGAGCAGTACTTC
>TRBD1|TRBJ2-6|.|TRBV4-1
CASSQGQGPSGASVLTF
TGCGCCAGCAGCCAGGGACAGGGTCCTTCTGGGGCCAGCGTCCTGACTTTC
>.|TRBJ1-4|few|TRBV7-8
CASSPQGSYEKLFF
TGTGCCAGCAGCCCCCAGGGGTCCTATGAAAAACTGTTTTTT
>.|TRBJ2-1|few|TRBV11-2
CASSLRPGNEQFF
TGTGCCAGCAGCTTAAGGCCCGGCAATGAGCAGTTCTTC
>.|TRBJ2-3|.|TRBV10-3
CAISESGVTDAQYF
TGTGCCATCAGTGAGTCGGGGGTCACAGATGCGCAGTATTTT
>.|TRBJ2-7|.|TRBV15
CVTSRPPPYEQYF
TGTGTCACCAGCAGGCCCCCCCCCTACGAGCAGTACTTC
>.|TRBJ1-2|.|TRBV10-3
CAISEGGTRGGYTF
TGTGCCATCAGTGAGGGGGGAACTAGAGGCGGCTACACCTTC
>.|TRBJ1-3|.|TRBV4-3
CASSQGRQEPSGNTIYF
TGCGCCAGCAGCCAGGGCAGACAGGAGCCCTCTGGAAACACCATATATTTT
>.|TRBJ1-3|few|TRBV7-3
CASSPGGFSGNTIYF
TGTGCCAGCAGCCCCGGGGGATTCTCTGGAAACACCATATATTTT
>TRBD1|TRBJ2-1|many|TRBV14
CASTPRDRGNNEQFF
TGTGCCAGCACCCCTCGGGACAGGGGCAACAATGAGCAGTTCTTC
>.|TRBJ1-6|many|TRBV29-1
CSAKDSYNSPLHF
TGCAGCGCCAAGGATTCCTATAATTCACCCCTCCACTTT
>TRBD1|TRBJ1-1|many|TRBV7-2
CASSLNAGGYRGEAFF
TGTGCCAGCAGCTTAAACGCAGGGGGCTATAGGGGTGAAGCTTTCTTT